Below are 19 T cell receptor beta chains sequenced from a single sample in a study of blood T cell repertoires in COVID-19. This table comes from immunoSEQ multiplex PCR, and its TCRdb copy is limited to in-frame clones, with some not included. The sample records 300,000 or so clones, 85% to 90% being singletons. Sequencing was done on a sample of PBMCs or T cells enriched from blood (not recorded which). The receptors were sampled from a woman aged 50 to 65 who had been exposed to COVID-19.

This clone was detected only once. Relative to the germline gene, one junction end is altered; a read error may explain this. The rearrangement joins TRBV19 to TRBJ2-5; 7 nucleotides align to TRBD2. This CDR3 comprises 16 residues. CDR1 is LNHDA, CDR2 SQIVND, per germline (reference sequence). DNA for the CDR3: TGTGCCAGTAGTATACCCGGACTAGTGGGCGAAGAAACCCAGTACTTC. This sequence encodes CASSIPGLVGEETQYF.

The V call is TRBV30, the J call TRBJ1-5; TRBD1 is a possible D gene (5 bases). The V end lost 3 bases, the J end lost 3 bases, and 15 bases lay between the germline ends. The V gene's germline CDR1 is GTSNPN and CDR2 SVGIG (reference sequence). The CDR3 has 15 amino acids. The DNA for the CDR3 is TGTGCCTGGAGGGCAACAGGAAAAGCCAATCAGCCCCAGCATTTT. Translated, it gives CAWRATGKANQPQHF.

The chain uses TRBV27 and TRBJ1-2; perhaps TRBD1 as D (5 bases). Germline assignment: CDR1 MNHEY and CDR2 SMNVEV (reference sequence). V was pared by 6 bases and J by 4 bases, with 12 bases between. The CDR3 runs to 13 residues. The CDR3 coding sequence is TGTGCCAGCAGCCGCGACAGCGTCTATGGCTACACCTTC. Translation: CASSRDSVYGYTF.

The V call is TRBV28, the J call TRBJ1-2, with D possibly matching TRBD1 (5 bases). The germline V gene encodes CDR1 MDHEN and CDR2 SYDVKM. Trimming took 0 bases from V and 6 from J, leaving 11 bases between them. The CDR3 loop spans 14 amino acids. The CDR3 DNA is TGTGCCAGCAGTTTATGGGGGTTAGGGGATGGCTACACCTTC. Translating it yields CASSLWGLGDGYTF.

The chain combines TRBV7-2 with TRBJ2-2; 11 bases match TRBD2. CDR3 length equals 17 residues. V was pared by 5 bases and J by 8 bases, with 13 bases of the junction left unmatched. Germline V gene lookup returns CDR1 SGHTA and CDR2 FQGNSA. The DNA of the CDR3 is TGTGCCAGCAGCAAAAGGACTAGCGGGTCGAAAACGGGGGAGCTGTTTTTT. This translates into CASSKRTSGSKTGELFF.

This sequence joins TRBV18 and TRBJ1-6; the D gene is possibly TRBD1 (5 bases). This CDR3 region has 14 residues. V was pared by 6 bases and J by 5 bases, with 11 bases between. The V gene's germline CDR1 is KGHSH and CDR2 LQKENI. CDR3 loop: CASSAGSDNSPLHF. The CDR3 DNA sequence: TGTGCCAGCTCTGCAGGGTCTGATAATTCACCCCTCCACTTT.

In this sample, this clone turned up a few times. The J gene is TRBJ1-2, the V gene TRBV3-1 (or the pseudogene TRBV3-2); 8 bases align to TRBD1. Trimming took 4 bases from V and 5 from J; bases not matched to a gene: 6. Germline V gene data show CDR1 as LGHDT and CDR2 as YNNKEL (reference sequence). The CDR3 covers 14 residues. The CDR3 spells CASSPDRAPYGYTF. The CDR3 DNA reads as TGTGCCAGCAGCCCGGACAGGGCCCCGTATGGCTACACCTTC.

The CDR3 is CASSSRDSTTDTQYF. CDR3 in DNA: TGTGCCAGCAGCTCCCGGGACAGTACCACAGATACGCAGTATTTT. The chain carries TRBV7-9 and TRBJ2-3, with 7 positions matching TRBD1. Trimming removed 4 bases from V and 2 bases from J; junction bases left unmatched: 6. In germline, CDR1 is SEHNR, CDR2 FQNEAQ (reference sequence). The CDR3 has 15 amino acids.

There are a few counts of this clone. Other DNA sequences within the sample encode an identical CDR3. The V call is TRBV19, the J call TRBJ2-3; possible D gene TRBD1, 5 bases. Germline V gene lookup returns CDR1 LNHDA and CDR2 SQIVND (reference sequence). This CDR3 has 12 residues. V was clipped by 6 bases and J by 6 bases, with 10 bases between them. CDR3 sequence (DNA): TGTGCCAGTAGGCTTTCAGGGGATACGCAGTATTTT. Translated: CASRLSGDTQYF.

The CDR3 sequence: CASSGGLAGEQETQYF. The CDR3, as DNA: TGTGCCAGCAGTGGGGGACTAGCGGGGGAACAAGAGACCCAGTACTTC. The gene calls are TRBV28 and TRBJ2-5, with 14 bases aligning to TRBD2. Trimming took 5 bases from V and 2 from J; bases not matched to a gene: 4. This CDR3 is built from 16 residues. CDR1 MDHEN and CDR2 SYDVKM come from the germline V gene.

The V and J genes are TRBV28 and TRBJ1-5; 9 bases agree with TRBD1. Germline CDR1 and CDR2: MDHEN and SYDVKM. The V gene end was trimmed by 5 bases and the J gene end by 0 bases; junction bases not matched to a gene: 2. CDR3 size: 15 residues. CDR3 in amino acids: CASSDRGYSNQPQHF. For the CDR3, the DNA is TGTGCCAGCAGTGACAGGGGGTATAGCAATCAGCCCCAGCATTTT.

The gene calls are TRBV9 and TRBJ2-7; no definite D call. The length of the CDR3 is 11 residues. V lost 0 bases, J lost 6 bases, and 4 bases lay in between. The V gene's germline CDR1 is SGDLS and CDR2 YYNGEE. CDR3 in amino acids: CASSVGGEQYF. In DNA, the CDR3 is TGTGCCAGCAGCGTAGGCGGCGAGCAGTACTTC.

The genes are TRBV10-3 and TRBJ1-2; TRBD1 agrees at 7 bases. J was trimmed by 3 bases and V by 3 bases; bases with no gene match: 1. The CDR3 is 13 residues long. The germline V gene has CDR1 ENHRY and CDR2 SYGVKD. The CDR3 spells CAISDGQDYGYTF. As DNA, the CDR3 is TGTGCCATCAGTGACGGACAGGACTATGGCTACACCTTC.

The CDR3 DNA reads TGCGCCAGCAGCCAAGATTCTGCAGGGGACTATGGCTACACCTTC. This gives the protein CASSQDSAGDYGYTF. The rearrangement uses TRBV4-1 and TRBJ1-2; possible D gene TRBD1, 6 bases. The V end was cut by 0 bases, the J end by 3 bases, with 11 bases between. Looked up from germline, CDR1 is MGHRA and CDR2 is YSYEKL. The CDR3 is 15 residues long.

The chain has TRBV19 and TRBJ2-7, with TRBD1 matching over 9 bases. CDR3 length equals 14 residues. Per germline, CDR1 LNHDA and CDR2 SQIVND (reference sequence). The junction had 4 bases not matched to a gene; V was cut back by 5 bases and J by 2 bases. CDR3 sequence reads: CASSATGGAYEQYF. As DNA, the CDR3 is TGTGCCAGTAGTGCAACAGGGGGCGCCTACGAGCAGTACTTC.

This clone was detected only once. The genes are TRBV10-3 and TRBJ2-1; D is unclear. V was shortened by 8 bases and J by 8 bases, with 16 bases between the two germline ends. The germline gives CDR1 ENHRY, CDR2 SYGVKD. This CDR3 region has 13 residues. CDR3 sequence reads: CAISPPGSDEQFF. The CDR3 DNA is TGTGCCATCTCCCCGCCCGGGTCCGATGAGCAGTTCTTC.

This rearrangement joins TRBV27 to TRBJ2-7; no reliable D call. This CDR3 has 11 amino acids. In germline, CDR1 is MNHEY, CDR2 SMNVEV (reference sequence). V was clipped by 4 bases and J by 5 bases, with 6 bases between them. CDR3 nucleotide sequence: TGTGCCAGCAGTTACAGTGACGAGCAGTACTTC. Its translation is CASSYSDEQYF.

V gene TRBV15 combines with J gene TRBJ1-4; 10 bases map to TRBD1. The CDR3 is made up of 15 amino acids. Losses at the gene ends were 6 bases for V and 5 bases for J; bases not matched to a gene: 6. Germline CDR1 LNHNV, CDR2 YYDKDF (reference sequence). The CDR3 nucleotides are TGTGCCACCAGTCACGACAGGGGGCTAAATGAAAAACTGTTTTTT. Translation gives CATSHDRGLNEKLFF.

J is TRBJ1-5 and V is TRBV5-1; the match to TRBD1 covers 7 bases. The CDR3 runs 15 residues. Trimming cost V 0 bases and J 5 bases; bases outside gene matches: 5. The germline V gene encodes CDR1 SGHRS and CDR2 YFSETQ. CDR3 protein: CASSLGDRDYQPQHF. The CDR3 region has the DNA TGCGCCAGCAGCTTGGGGGACAGAGACTATCAGCCCCAGCATTTT.